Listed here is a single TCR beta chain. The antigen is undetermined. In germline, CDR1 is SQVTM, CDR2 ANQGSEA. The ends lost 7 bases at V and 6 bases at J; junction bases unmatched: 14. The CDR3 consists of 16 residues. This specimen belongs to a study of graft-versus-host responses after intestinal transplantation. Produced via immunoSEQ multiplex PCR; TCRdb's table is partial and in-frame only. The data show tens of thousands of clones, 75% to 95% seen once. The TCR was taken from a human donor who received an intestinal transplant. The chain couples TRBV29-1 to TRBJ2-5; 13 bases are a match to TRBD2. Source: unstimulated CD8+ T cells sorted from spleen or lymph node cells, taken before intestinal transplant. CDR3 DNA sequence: TGCAGCGCAGTAAACCCCGGGACTAGCGGGATTAAGACCCAGTACTTC. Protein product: CSAVNPGTSGIKTQYF.